Below, 24 T cell receptor beta chains from the same sample are listed, as sequenced in a study of control samples from healthy donors and cancer patients. Clones were read by immunoSEQ multiplex PCR, and TCRdb kept only the in-frame ones, dropping some. Found here are over 100,000 clones, roughly 92% of them singletons; the top ten hold approximately 6%. The specimen sequenced was blood. The source of these receptors is a man aged 18 to 29 in good health.

This chain joins TRBV5-5 and TRBJ1-2; D not certain. V lost 4 bases and J lost 0, with 25 bases in between. CDR1 is SGHKS and CDR2 is YYEKEE in the germline V gene (reference sequence). The CDR3 runs 19 residues. The CDR3 nucleotides read TGTGCCAGCAGCCGTCCCTCAGAACGGGTAGATCCCTCTAACTATGGCTACACCTTC. It yields the protein CASSRPSERVDPSNYGYTF.

J is TRBJ1-5 and V is TRBV5-6; a possible D gene is TRBD1 (5 bases). Germline V CDR1 and CDR2: SGHDT, YYEEEE. V lost 0 bases, J lost 7 bases, and 8 bases lay in between. This CDR3 has 13 amino acids. This CDR3 reads CASSLGRAQPQHF. CDR3 in DNA: TGTGCCAGCAGCTTGGGCAGGGCCCAGCCCCAGCATTTT.

The V gene is TRBV12-5, the J gene TRBJ1-5; no definite D call. Trimming removed 4 bases at V and 6 bases at J, with 7 bases between. CDR1 and CDR2 (germline): LGHNT, FRNRAP. The CDR3 runs 12 residues. CDR3 region: CASGYPRQPQHF. The DNA for the CDR3 is TGTGCTAGTGGTTACCCTCGTCAGCCCCAGCATTTT.

The chain recombines TRBV27 with TRBJ1-2; D uncertain. The CDR3 runs 13 residues. Trimming removed 9 bases at V and 4 bases at J, with 15 bases between. Germline-derived CDR1 and CDR2 are MNHEY and SMNVEV (reference sequence). CDR3 region: CASRSYGGYGYTF. DNA for the CDR3: TGTGCCAGTAGGTCCTATGGAGGCTATGGCTACACCTTC.

V is TRBV9 and J is TRBJ2-1; 9 positions agree with TRBD1. The germline gives CDR1 SGDLS, CDR2 YYNGEE. This CDR3 has 16 amino acids. Trimming removed 2 bases from V and 8 bases from J; junction bases left unmatched: 11. The CDR3 DNA sequence: TGTGCCAGCAGCGTTTTTTTTGGGACAGGGCTCCATGAGCAGTTCTTC. This sequence encodes CASSVFFGTGLHEQFF.

The genes are TRBV7-6 and TRBJ2-1; unclear D gene. Germline-derived CDR1 and CDR2 are SGHVS and FNYEAQ. The CDR3 runs to 15 residues. V shed 4 bases and J shed 0 bases, with 10 bases lying between them. Here the CDR3 DNA reads TGTGCCAGCAGCTCCCTACCTGACTCCTACAATGAGCAGTTCTTC. Its translation is CASSSLPDSYNEQFF.

J is TRBJ2-3 and V is TRBV11-2; D is uncertain. The CDR3 extends over 14 amino acids. CDR1 is SGHAT and CDR2 is FQNNGV in the germline V gene. Deletions cut 0 bases from V and 5 bases from J, with 9 bases between. The CDR3 protein is CASSLDPSRDTQYF. CDR3 in DNA: TGTGCCAGCAGCTTAGATCCCTCGCGAGATACGCAGTATTTT.

The chain carries TRBV5-1 and TRBJ2-3; D possibly uses TRBD1 or TRBD2 (6 bases each). The CDR3 has 14 residues. Germline assignment: CDR1 SGHRS and CDR2 YFSETQ. V dropped 2 bases and J dropped 6 bases, with 13 bases sitting between them. The CDR3 here is CASSFVGGPDTQYF. The CDR3 bases are TGCGCCAGCAGCTTCGTGGGGGGCCCCGATACGCAGTATTTT.

V gene TRBV9 combines with J gene TRBJ2-5; TRBD2 matches at 11 bases. Unmatched junction bases numbered 7, after V lost 4 bases and J lost 5 bases. The germline CDR1 and CDR2 sequences are SGDLS and YYNGEE. The CDR3 is 15 residues long. The CDR3 DNA reads TGTGCCAGCAGCATACCTAGCGGGGGGATTGAGACCCAGTACTTC. Translated, it gives CASSIPSGGIETQYF.

This chain uses TRBV14 with TRBJ2-1; D is unresolved. The CDR3 is 14 amino acids. Trimming shortened V by 2 bases and J by 8 bases, and 13 bases separated the two germline ends. CDR1 is SGHDN and CDR2 is FVKESK in the germline V gene. DNA of the CDR3: TGTGCCAGCAGCCAAAATCTAGTGGCCCATGAGCAGTTCTTC. Protein sequence: CASSQNLVAHEQFF.

The gene calls are TRBV13 and TRBJ2-7; D uncertain. This CDR3 region has 13 residues. The V gene's germline CDR1 is PRHDT and CDR2 FYEKMQ (reference sequence). The V end was cut by 4 bases, the J end by 7 bases, with 14 bases between. CDR3 bases: TGTGCCAGCAGCTCCAAGACGAAGGGTGAGCAGTACTTC. Its protein is CASSSKTKGEQYF.

V is TRBV19 and J is TRBJ2-7, with a tentative D call TRBD1 (5 bases). CDR3 length: 13 residues. V dropped 5 bases and J dropped 2 bases, with 10 bases sitting between them. CDR1 and CDR2 from the germline V gene are LNHDA and SQIVND (reference sequence). The CDR3 nucleotides are TGTGCCAGTAGTGCGGCAGGGACCTACGAGCAGTACTTC. Its protein product is CASSAAGTYEQYF.

The chain has TRBV5-1 and TRBJ2-3, with TRBD2 identical over 9 bases. Germline CDR1 is SGHRS and CDR2 is YFSETQ. The CDR3 is 17 amino acids. V lost 4 bases, J lost 3 bases, and 12 bases stayed unmatched. The CDR3 is CASSGLGAGGGTDTQYF. The DNA for the CDR3 is TGCGCCAGCAGCGGCCTCGGAGCGGGGGGTGGTACAGATACGCAGTATTTT.

The chain links TRBV10-3 to TRBJ2-7; D unresolved. The CDR3 length is 14 residues. The germline CDR1 and CDR2 sequences are ENHRY and SYGVKD. Trimming shortened V by 11 bases and J by 2 bases, and 19 bases separated the two germline ends. Here the CDR3 DNA reads TGTGCCTCACGGCCCCTGGACCGTGCCTACGAGCAGTACTTC. Protein product: CASRPLDRAYEQYF.

V gene TRBV3-1 (or the pseudogene TRBV3-2) combines with J gene TRBJ1-5; D ambiguous. Germline-derived CDR1 and CDR2 are LGHDT and YNNKEL (reference sequence). Trimming took off 5 bases at V and 7 bases at J, with 12 bases between the two ends. The CDR3 length is 13 residues. The DNA for the CDR3 is TGTGCCAGCAGCGCCACCGGCGAGCAGCCCCAGCATTTT. This codes for CASSATGEQPQHF.

V and J are TRBV9 and TRBJ2-1; TRBD2 matches 10 bases. J was trimmed by 9 bases and V by 0 bases; bases with no gene match: 9. The CDR3 has 16 amino acids. Germline V lookup: CDR1 SGDLS, CDR2 YYNGEE. For the CDR3, the DNA is TGTGCCAGCAGCGTAGATGAAGCGGGGGGGCATAGTGAGCAGTTCTTC. Residues: CASSVDEAGGHSEQFF.

The J gene is TRBJ2-1, the V gene TRBV11-3; 16 bases align to TRBD2. With 3 bases clipped from V and 0 bases from J, the junction kept 5 bases outside the gene matches. This CDR3 spans 19 amino acids. Germline V lookup: CDR1 SGHNT, CDR2 YENEEA. The CDR3 sequence is CASSFYGTSGGASYNEQFF. The CDR3 region has the DNA TGTGCCAGCAGCTTTTACGGGACTAGCGGGGGGGCCTCCTACAATGAGCAGTTCTTC.

V is TRBV7-9 and J is TRBJ2-3, with no clear D. Looked up from germline, CDR1 is SEHNR and CDR2 is FQNEAQ (reference sequence). The CDR3 is 14 residues long. Deletions cut 0 bases from V and 4 bases from J, with 8 bases between. The CDR3 nucleotides are TGTGCCAGCAGCTTAGCGATGAAAGCAGATACGCAGTATTTT. This encodes CASSLAMKADTQYF.

The chain has TRBV5-1 and TRBJ2-5, with a tentative D call TRBD2 (6 bases). Germline V gives CDR1 SGHRS, CDR2 YFSETQ. Trimming took 6 bases from V and 2 from J, leaving 17 bases between them. The CDR3 covers 15 residues. CDR3 nucleotides: TGCGCCAGCACCATCACTAGCCCCGGGCAAGAGACCCAGTACTTC. This gives the protein CASTITSPGQETQYF. Combining the CDR3 with reference TRBV5-1 and TRBJ2-5 gives the whole variable domain KAGVTQTPRYLIKTRGQQVTLSCSPISGHRSVSWYQQTPGQGLQFLFEYFSETQRNKGNFPGRFSGRQFSNSRSEMNVSTLELGDSALYLCASTITSPGQETQYFGPGTRLLVL.

The chain combines TRBV3-1 (or the pseudogene TRBV3-2) with TRBJ2-7, with TRBD2 as a possible D gene (7 bases). The V end was cut by 4 bases, the J end by 4 bases, with 14 bases between. Germline CDR1 and CDR2: LGHDT and YNNKEL (reference sequence). This CDR3 has 14 amino acids. The DNA of the CDR3 is TGTGCCAGCAGCCCGGGGGGCCTACCTTACGAGCAGTACTTC. Protein sequence: CASSPGGLPYEQYF.

V usage is TRBV15 and J usage is TRBJ1-2, with D unclear. The CDR3 is 12 residues long. Germline CDR1 reads LNHNV; CDR2 reads YYDKDF (reference sequence). Trimming removed 0 bases at V and 8 bases at J, with 7 bases between. In nucleotides, the CDR3 is TGTGCCACCAGCAGAGATCAAGGGGGCTACACCTTC. Its translation is CATSRDQGGYTF.

The chain carries TRBV7-6 and TRBJ1-4; possibly TRBD1 for D (5 bases). Germline CDR1 SGHVS, CDR2 FNYEAQ. V lost 3 bases, J lost 0 bases, and 17 bases lay in between. The CDR3 runs 18 residues. CDR3 residues: CASSFRVGPVATNEKLFF. Written as DNA, the CDR3 is TGTGCCAGCAGCTTCCGAGTGGGGCCGGTTGCAACTAATGAAAAACTGTTTTTT. Full variable domain (missing parts from reference TRBV7-6 and TRBJ1-4): GAGVSQSPRYKVTKRGQDVALRCDPISGHVSLYWYRQALGQGPEFLTYFNYEAQQDKSGLPNDRFSAERPEGSISTLTIQRTEQRDSAMYRCASSFRVGPVATNEKLFFGSGTQLSVL.

The rearrangement joins TRBV5-4 to TRBJ2-7, with 10 positions matching TRBD2. V lost 5 bases to trimming and J lost 5 bases; unmatched junction nucleotides: 7. The CDR3 totals 14 residues. Germline CDR1 is SGHNT and CDR2 is YYREEE (reference sequence). For the CDR3, the DNA is TGTGCCAGCAGTGTGGAGCGGGGGGGCGACGAGCAGTACTTC. Translating gives CASSVERGGDEQYF.

The J gene is TRBJ1-1, the V gene TRBV18, with D perhaps matching TRBD1 (6 bases). The CDR3 is 15 residues long. Germline loops: CDR1 KGHSH, CDR2 LQKENI. Trimming took 3 bases from V and 3 from J, leaving 14 bases between them. The CDR3: CASSPGGGRDTEAFF. Here the CDR3 DNA reads TGTGCCAGCTCACCGGGGGGGGGCCGGGACACTGAAGCTTTCTTT.